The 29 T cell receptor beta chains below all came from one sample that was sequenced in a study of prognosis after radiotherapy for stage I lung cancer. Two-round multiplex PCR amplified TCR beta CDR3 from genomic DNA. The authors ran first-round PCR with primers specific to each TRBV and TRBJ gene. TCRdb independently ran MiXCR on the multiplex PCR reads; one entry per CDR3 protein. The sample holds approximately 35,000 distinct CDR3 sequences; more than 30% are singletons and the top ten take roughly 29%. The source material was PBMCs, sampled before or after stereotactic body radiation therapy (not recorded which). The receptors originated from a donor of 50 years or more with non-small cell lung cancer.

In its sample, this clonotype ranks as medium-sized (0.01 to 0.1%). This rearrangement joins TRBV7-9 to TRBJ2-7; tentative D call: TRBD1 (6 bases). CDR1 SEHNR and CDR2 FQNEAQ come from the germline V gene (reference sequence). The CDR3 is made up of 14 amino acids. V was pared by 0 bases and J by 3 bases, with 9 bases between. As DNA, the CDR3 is TGTGCCAGCAGCTTAGCCCAGGGACACTACGAGCAGTACTTC. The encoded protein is CASSLAQGHYEQYF. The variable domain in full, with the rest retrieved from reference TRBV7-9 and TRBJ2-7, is DTGVSQNPRHKITKRGQNVTFRCDPISEHNRLYWYRQTLGQGPEFLTYFQNEAQLEKSRLLSDRFSAERPKGSFSTLEIQRTEQGDSAMYLCASSLAQGHYEQYFGPGTRLTVT.

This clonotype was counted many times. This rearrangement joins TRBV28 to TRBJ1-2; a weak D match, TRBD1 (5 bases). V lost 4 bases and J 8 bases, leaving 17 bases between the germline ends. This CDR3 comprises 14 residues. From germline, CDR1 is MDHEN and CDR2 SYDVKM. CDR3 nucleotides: TGTGCCAGCAGTTCCCCTGGTAGGGAGGGGGGCTACACCTTC. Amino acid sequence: CASSSPGREGGYTF.

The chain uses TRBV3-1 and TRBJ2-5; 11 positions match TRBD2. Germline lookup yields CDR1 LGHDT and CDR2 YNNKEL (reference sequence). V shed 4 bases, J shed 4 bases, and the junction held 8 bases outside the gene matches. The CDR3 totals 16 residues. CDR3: CASSLLAGGLSETQYF. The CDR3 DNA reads TGTGCCAGCAGCCTCCTAGCGGGAGGATTGTCAGAGACCCAGTACTTC.

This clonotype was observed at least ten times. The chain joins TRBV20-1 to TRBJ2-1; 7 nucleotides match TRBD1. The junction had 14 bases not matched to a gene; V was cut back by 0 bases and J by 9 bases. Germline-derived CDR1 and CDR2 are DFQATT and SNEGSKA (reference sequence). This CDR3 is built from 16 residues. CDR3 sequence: CSARDPTGVRVGEQFF. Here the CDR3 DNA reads TGCAGTGCTAGAGATCCCACAGGGGTGCGGGTCGGTGAGCAGTTCTTC.

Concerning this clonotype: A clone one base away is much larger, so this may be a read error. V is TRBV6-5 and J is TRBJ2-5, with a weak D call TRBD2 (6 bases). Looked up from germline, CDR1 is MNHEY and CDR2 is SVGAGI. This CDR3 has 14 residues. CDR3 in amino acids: CASGYGPGRETQYF. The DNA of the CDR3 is TGTGCCAGCGGTTACGGACCAGGGAGGGAGACCCAGTACTTC.

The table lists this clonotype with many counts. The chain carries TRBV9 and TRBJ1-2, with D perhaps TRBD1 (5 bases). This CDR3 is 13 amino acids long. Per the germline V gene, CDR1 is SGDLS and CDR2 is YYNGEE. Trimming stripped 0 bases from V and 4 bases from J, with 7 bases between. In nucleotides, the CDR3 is TGTGCCAGCAGCGTAGGGGACCTCTATGGCTACACCTTC. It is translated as CASSVGDLYGYTF.

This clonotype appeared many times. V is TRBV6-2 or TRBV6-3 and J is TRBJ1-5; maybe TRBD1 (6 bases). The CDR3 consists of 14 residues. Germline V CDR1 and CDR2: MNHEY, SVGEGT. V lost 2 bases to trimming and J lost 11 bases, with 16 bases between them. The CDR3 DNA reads TGTGCCAGCAGTTACGGTGGGACATCGGAGTCCCAGCATTTT. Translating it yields CASSYGGTSESQHF.

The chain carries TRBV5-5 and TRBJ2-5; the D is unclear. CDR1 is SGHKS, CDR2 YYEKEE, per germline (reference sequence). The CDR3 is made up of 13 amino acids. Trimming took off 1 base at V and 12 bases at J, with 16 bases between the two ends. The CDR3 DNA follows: TGTGCCAGCAGCTTGAATTCGGAGAGGAAGGAGTACTTC. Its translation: CASSLNSERKEYF. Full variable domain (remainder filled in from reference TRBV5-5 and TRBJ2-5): DAGVTQSPTHLIKTRGQQVTLRCSPISGHKSVSWYQQVLGQGPQFIFQYYEKEERGRGNFPDRFSARQFPNYSSELNVNALLLGDSALYLCASSLNSERKEYFGPGTRLLVL.

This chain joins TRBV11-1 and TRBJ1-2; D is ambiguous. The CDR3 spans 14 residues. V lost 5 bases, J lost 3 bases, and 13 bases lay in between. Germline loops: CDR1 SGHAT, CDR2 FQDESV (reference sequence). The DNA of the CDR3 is TGTGCCAGCAGCGGCTTGGGGAGGGACTATGGCTACACCTTC. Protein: CASSGLGRDYGYTF.

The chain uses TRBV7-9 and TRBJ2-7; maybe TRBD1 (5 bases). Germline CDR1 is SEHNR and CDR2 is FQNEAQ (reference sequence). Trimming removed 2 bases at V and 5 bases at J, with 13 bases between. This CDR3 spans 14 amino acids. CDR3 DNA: TGTGCCAGCAGCTTAACCATCTGGGGCGACGAGCAGTACTTC. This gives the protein CASSLTIWGDEQYF.

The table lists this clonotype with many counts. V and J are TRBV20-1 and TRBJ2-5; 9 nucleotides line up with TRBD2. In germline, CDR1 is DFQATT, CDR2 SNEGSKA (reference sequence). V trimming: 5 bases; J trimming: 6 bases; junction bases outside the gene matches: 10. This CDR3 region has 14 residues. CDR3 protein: CSAGGPSGEKTQYF. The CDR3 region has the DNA TGCAGTGCTGGGGGCCCTAGCGGGGAGAAGACCCAGTACTTC.

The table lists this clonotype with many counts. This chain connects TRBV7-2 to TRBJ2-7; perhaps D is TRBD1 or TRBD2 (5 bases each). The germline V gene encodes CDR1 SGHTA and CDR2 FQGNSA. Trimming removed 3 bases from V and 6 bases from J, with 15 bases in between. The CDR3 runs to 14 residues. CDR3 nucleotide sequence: TGTGCCAGCAGCTTCGGGGCCTTCGGTTCCGAGCAGTACTTC. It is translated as CASSFGAFGSEQYF.

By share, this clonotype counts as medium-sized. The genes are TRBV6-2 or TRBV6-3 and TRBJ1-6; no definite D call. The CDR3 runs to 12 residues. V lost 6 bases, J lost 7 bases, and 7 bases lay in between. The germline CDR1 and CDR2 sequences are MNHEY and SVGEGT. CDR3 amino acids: CASRYTNSPLHF. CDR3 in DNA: TGTGCCAGCAGATACACCAATTCACCCCTCCACTTT.

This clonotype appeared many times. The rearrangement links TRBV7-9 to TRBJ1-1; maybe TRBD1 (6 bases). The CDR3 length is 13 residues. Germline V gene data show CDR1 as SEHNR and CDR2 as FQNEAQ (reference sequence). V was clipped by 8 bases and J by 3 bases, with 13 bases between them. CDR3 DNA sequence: TGTGCCAGCGGCAGGGAGGGGGACACTGAAGCTTTCTTT. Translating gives CASGREGDTEAFF.

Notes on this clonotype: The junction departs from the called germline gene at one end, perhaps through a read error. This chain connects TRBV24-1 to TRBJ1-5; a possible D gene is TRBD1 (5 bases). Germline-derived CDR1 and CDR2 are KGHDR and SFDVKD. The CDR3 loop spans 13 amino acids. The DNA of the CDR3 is TGTGCCACCAGTGGGACAAGCAATAAGCCCAAGCATTTT. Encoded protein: CATSGTSNKPKHF.

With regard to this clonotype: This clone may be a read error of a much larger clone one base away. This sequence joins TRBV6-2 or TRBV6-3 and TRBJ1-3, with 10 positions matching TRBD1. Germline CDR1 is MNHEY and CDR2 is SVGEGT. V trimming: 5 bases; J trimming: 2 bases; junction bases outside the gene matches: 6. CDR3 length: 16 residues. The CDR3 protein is CASSTRQGATGNTIYF. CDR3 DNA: TGTGCCAGCAGTACCCGACAGGGGGCGACTGGAAACACCATATATTTT.

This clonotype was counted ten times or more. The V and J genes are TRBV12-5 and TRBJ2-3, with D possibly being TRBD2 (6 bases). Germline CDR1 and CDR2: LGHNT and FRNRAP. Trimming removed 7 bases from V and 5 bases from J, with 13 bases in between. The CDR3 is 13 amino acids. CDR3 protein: CASVRGTEDTQYF. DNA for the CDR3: TGTGCTAGTGTCCGGGGGACGGAAGATACGCAGTATTTT. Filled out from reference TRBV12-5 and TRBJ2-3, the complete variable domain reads DARVTQTPRHKVTEMGQEVTMRCQPILGHNTVFWYRQTMMQGLELLAYFRNRAPLDDSGMPKDRFSAEMPDATLATLKIQPSEPRDSAVYFCASVRGTEDTQYFGPGTRLTVL.

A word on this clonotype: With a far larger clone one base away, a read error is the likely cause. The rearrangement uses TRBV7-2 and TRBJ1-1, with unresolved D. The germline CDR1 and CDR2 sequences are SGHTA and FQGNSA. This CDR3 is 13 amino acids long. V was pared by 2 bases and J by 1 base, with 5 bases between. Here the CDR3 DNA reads TGTGCCAGCAGCTTACAGTGGAACACTGAAGCTTTCTTT. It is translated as CASSLQWNTEAFF.

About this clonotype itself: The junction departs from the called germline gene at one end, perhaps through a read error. CDR3 in DNA: TGCAGTGCTACGACAGTACAAGATACCCAGTACTTC. Translating gives CSATTVQDTQYF. V and J are TRBV20-1 and TRBJ2-5; tentative D call: TRBD1 (5 bases). Germline V gene lookup returns CDR1 DFQATT and CDR2 SNEGSKA (reference sequence). The CDR3 is made up of 12 amino acids.

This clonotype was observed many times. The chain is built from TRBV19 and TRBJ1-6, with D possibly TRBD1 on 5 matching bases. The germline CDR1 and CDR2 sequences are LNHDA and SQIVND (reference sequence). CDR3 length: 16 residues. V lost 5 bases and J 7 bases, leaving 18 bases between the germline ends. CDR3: CASSPTGDRRNSPLHF. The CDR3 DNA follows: TGTGCCAGTAGTCCGACGGGGGATCGGCGCAATTCACCCCTCCACTTT. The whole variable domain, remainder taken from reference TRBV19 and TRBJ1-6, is DGGITQSPKYLFRKEGQNVTLSCEQNLNHDAMYWYRQDPGQGLRLIYYSQIVNDFQKGDIAEGYSVSREKKESFPLTVTSAQKNPTAFYLCASSPTGDRRNSPLHFGNGTRLTVT.

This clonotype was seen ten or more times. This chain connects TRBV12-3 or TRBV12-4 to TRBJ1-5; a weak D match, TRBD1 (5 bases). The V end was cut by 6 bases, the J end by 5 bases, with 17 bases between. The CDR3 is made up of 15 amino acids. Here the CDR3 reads CASRFGPRGYQPQHF. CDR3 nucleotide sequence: TGTGCCAGCAGATTCGGACCGAGGGGTTATCAGCCCCAGCATTTT.

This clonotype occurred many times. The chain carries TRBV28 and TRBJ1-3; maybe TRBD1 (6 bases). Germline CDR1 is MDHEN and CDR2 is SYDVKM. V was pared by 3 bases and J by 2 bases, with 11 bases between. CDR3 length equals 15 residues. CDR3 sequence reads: CASSLDGGPGNTIYF. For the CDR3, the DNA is TGTGCCAGCAGTTTGGATGGGGGCCCTGGAAACACCATATATTTT.

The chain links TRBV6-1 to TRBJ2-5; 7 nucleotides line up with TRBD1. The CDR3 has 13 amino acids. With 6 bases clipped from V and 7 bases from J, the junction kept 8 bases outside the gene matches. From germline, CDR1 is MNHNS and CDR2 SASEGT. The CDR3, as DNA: TGTGCCAGCAGAGGGGGCCGCCAGACGACCCAGTACTTC. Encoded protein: CASRGGRQTTQYF.

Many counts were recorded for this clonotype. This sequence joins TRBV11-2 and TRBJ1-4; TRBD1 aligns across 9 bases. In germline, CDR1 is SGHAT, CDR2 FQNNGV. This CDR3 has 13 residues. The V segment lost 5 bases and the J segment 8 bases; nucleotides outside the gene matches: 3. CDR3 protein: CASSLTGGEKLFF. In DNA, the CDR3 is TGTGCCAGCAGCCTGACAGGGGGGGAAAAACTGTTTTTT.

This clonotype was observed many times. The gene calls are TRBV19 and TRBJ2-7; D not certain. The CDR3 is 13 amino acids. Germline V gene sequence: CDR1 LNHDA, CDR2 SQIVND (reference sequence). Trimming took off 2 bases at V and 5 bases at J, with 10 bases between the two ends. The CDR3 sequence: CASSIIGTDEQYF. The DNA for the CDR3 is TGTGCCAGTAGTATAATTGGAACAGACGAGCAGTACTTC.

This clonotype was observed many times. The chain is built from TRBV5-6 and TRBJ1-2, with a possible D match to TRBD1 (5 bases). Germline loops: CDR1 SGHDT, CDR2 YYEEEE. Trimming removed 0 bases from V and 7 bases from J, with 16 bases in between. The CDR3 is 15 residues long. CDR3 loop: CASSLEPSRGFGYTF. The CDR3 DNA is TGTGCCAGCAGCTTGGAACCCTCTAGGGGATTTGGCTACACCTTC.

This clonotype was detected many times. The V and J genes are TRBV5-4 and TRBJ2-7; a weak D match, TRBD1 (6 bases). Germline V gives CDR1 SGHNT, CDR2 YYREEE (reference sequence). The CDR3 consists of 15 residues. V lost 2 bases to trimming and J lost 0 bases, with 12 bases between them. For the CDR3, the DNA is TGTGCCAGCAGCTTCTGGGACACGAGCTCCTACGAGCAGTACTTC. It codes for CASSFWDTSSYEQYF. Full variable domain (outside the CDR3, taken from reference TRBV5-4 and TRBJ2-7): ETGVTQSPTHLIKTRGQQVTLRCSSQSGHNTVSWYQQALGQGPQFIFQYYREEENGRGNFPPRFSGLQFPNYSSELNVNALELDDSALYLCASSFWDTSSYEQYFGPGTRLTVT.

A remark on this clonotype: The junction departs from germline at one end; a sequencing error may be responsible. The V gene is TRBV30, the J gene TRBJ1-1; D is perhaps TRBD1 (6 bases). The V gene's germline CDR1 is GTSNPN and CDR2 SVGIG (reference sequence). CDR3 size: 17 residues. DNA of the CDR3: TGTACCTGGAGGGGGGGACGGCCTAGCGAAAGGAGCACTGAAGCTTTCTTT. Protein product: CTWRGGRPSERSTEAFF.

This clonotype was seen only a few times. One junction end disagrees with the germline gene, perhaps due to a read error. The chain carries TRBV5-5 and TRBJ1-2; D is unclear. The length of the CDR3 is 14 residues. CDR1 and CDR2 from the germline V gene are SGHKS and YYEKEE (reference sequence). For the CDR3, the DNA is TGTGCCTCCAGTTCAGGCAGCTCTAATTATGGCTACACCTTC. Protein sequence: CASSSGSSNYGYTF.